The text below deals with one TCR beta chain. As yet, its antigen is unknown. Time point of the sample: week 47, end of study. In every dose of vaccine, 300 ug of mutant IDH1 20-mer peptide was given alongside topical imiquimod. Profiled with immunoSEQ multiplex PCR; TCRdb holds only in-frame clones, not every one. The sample contains around 30,000 clones, roughly 89% of which appear only once. In germline, CDR1 is MNHEY, CDR2 SVGAGI. The CDR3 totals 15 residues. Trimming removed 0 bases from V and 1 base from J, with 10 bases in between. These data belong to a study of a mutant IDH1 vaccine in newly diagnosed glioma.

Sequencing used PBMCs, obtained from a glioma patient whose treatment included an IDH1 peptide vaccine. V usage is TRBV6-5 and J usage is TRBJ2-7, with a weak D call TRBD1 (6 bases). This TCR came from a man aged 35 to 55 with glioma. The CDR3 DNA sequence: TGTGCCAGCAGTTACTCGACCGACAGGTCCTACGAGCAGTACTTC. Translated, it gives CASSYSTDRSYEQYF.